This T cell receptor (beta chain) was observed in a study of cytomegalovirus exposure and HLA in healthy donors (dated by TCRdb to 2016 to 2017). Study-wide context: The 666 repertoires of the first cohort and the 120 validation repertoires were produced on the same platform, according to a later analysis. The study aimed to test whether cataloging public T cell receptors could reveal signatures of past pathogen exposure. In addition to the first cohort of hundreds of subjects, a separate validation cohort of 120 different subjects was used. To predict cytomegalovirus infection status, the study brought together high-throughput TCR immunosequencing, statistical association of individual TCRs with disease status, and machine learning. Results and caveats for the whole study, not just this receptor: In vitro tests confirmed that three of the cytomegalovirus-associated TCR beta chains recognize cytomegalovirus antigens. Most TCR sequences were seen in very few donors, while some public TCRs were found in many individuals. A later analysis had no HLA typing for the validation cohort, so co-occurrence there was scored across all 130 or so repertoires. Subsequent analysis determined that TCRs grouped into clusters in the first cohort also showed a tendency toward co-occurrence across the 120 or so validation repertoires, and roughly 94% of cluster scores exceeded 0. Cytomegalovirus status was reported to be diagnosed by the classifier with high specificity and sensitivity in both the original and validation cohorts. The authors suggested that the approach could potentially be generalized to other disease states and immunological phenotypes. The study listed 150 to 200 TCR beta chains as associated with cytomegalovirus.

The germline V gene encodes CDR1 LNHDA and CDR2 SQIVND (reference sequence). V is trimmed back by 7 bases and J by 6 bases, and the junction contains 4 bases that no gene match accounts for. The CDR3, from cysteine to phenylalanine, totals 12 residues. The entry retains the CDR3 DNA only, 36 bases that are in frame from base 1. Libraries were built with the immunoSEQ multiplex PCR assay. In the original analysis: A statistical classification framework was developed to diagnose cytomegalovirus status using the catalog of TCR beta chain sequences. In its TCRdb copy, this immuneACCESS table keeps in-frame sequences only and misses some clones. Where compared with another copy, unresolved V genes explain less than half of these, and the others have no known cause. D and trimming come from the DNA, and the V and J calls and clone size come from that table. Counted in this sample were around 130,000 clones; 85% to 90% of them appeared once. The ten largest clones take up 3% to 4% of the sample.

Donors formed part of the validation cohort, which comprised 120 subjects and was distinct from the first cohort of 550 to 850 subjects. As regards this clone: Its antigen target is currently unknown. No quality values exist for individual bases; no much larger clone is one base distant.

This chain joins TRBV19 to TRBJ2-7; TRBD1 aligns with 9 central bases. Sequenced input: PBMCs. The receptor was isolated from a man in his thirties or forties in good health and CMV-seronegative. This receptor has the CDR3 CASKDRGVEQYF. The DNA reads TGTGCCAGTAAGGACAGGGGAGTCGAGCAGTACTTC.